Sequencing of this TCR beta chain was carried out in a study of blood T cell repertoires in COVID-19 (dated by TCRdb to about 2020). With regard to the full study: The collaborator samples originated in the United States, Italy and Spain and spanned the acute and convalescent phases of COVID-19. Subjects who had been exposed to COVID-19, were actively infected with it, or had recovered from it provided the deeply sampled blood TCRbeta repertoires that made up the dataset. HLA class I and class II types, where available, came from metadata supplied by the sample provider rather than from assay-based typing. The repertoires were made available in a free public database intended to serve as a resource for research on the immune response to SARS-CoV-2. Nearly every sample came with metadata listing a de-identified subject ID, COVID-19 status, age in years and sex. The samples were drawn from the first 160 participants of the ongoing ImmuneRACE study and from 1,254 subjects provided by 6 global collaborators. The material from the prospective study consisted of cDNA or gDNA derived from T cells, B-cell-depleted T cells, or PBMCs. Study-level results and caveats: Clinical and demographic metadata were provided uncurated, with the amount varying by source and participant.

Of note for this clone: Its antigen target is currently unknown. One end of the junction does not line up with germline, which may come from a read error.

The cysteine opens and the phenylalanine closes a CDR3 of 15 amino acids. This entry keeps only the CDR3 DNA: 45 bases, framed from base 1. Via the germline V gene, CDR1 is SNHLY and CDR2 FYNNEI. TCRbeta CDR3 regions were amplified from genomic DNA by means of the immunoSEQ Assay, a bias-controlled multiplex PCR. On the authors' methods: The number of nucleated cells in each sample was estimated by amplification of reference gene primers within the assay. To quantify the absolute abundance of each unique TCRbeta CDR3 rearrangement, sequence reads were collapsed and filtered. For each sample, productive Simpson clonality was calculated as the square root of Simpson's diversity index over productive rearrangements. In its TCRdb copy, this immuneACCESS table keeps in-frame sequences only and misses some clones. Where compared with another copy, unresolved V genes explain less than half of these, and the others have no known cause. V, J and clone size are taken as reported in that table, and D and trimming were inferred from the DNA itself. Present in this sample are almost 200,000 clones, about 82% of which were seen just once. The ten largest make up approximately 0.9% of the sample.

One collaborating source in Seattle enrolled patients during active infection and followed them longitudinally through the course of disease. Collaborating institutions collected whole blood in K2EDTA tubes following their own protocols. For TCRbeta analysis, collaborators shipped samples as frozen whole blood, isolated PBMCs, or DNA extracted from either of those sample types. This chain is built from TRBV2 and TRBJ1-1; the D gene lacks a confident call. What was sequenced was peripheral blood. This clonotype was obtained from a man aged 60 to 69 with COVID-19, enrolled during active disease. The DNA sequence is given as TGTGCCAGCAGTGTTTTGGGCAGCCAGAACTCTGAAGCTTTCTTT. This is translated as CASSVLGSQNSEAFF.